One and the same sample provided the 9 T cell receptor beta chains below, sequenced in a study of blood T cell repertoires in COVID-19. Repertoires were generated with immunoSEQ multiplex PCR, while TCRdb's copy carries only in-frame clones and drops some. This sample has about 190,000 clones; about 75% occur once, and the top ten carry around 24%. Input material: peripheral blood. These receptors all come from a woman aged 70 to 79 with acute or convalescent COVID-19.

V is TRBV5-4 and J is TRBJ2-3; tentatively, D is TRBD1 (6 bases). The CDR3 is 14 residues long. Germline-derived CDR1 and CDR2 are SGHNT and YYREEE (reference sequence). V was shortened by 5 bases and J by 2 bases, with 12 bases between the two germline ends. The CDR3 DNA is TGTGCCAGCAGGCGGACAGTTAACACAGATACGCAGTATTTT. It is translated as CASRRTVNTDTQYF. The complete variable domain, with remaining parts taken from reference TRBV5-4 and TRBJ2-3, reads ETGVTQSPTHLIKTRGQQVTLRCSSQSGHNTVSWYQQALGQGPQFIFQYYREEENGRGNFPPRFSGLQFPNYSSELNVNALELDDSALYLCASRRTVNTDTQYFGPGTRLTVL.

This rearrangement joins TRBV5-1 to TRBJ2-2; 12 nucleotides align to TRBD2. After removal of 4 bases from V and 7 bases from J, the junction contained 8 bases not matched to a gene. The CDR3 is 16 amino acids. Germline CDR1 SGHRS, CDR2 YFSETQ. The CDR3 reads CASSISSGRAGGELFF. For the CDR3, the DNA is TGCGCCAGCAGCATATCTAGCGGGAGGGCCGGCGGGGAGCTGTTTTTT.

J is TRBJ2-3 and V is TRBV18, with unresolved D. The CDR3 runs to 17 residues. In germline, CDR1 is KGHSH, CDR2 LQKENI. Trimming left V 3 bases short and J 7 bases short, with 23 bases between. CDR3 loop: CASSPGLLTEFVNTQYF. Written as DNA, the CDR3 is TGTGCCAGCTCACCGGGTTTATTGACGGAGTTTGTAAATACGCAGTATTTT.

This CDR3 is CASSLGSIEVDTQYF. The CDR3 DNA follows: TGTGCCAGCAGCTTAGGGTCGATTGAGGTAGATACGCAGTATTTT. The V and J genes are TRBV7-8 and TRBJ2-3, with D unclear. CDR1 is SGHVS, CDR2 FQNEAQ, per germline. This CDR3 contains 15 residues. Trimming stripped 1 base from V and 5 bases from J, with 13 bases between.

V is TRBV30 and J is TRBJ2-1; 8 nucleotides match TRBD2. The CDR3 has 14 amino acids. In germline, CDR1 is GTSNPN, CDR2 SVGIG (reference sequence). J lost 0 bases, V lost 5 bases, and 3 bases had no gene match. CDR3 in amino acids: CAWLAGSSYNEQFF. The CDR3 bases are TGTGCCTGGTTAGCGGGGAGCTCCTACAATGAGCAGTTCTTC.

The J gene is TRBJ1-1, the V gene TRBV2; D remains ambiguous. The CDR3 totals 15 residues. Looked up from germline, CDR1 is SNHLY and CDR2 is FYNNEI. V shed 5 bases and J shed 6 bases, with 19 bases lying between them. The CDR3 region is CASSSNLGAQPEAFF. The CDR3 DNA sequence: TGTGCCAGCAGTAGTAACCTAGGTGCCCAGCCTGAAGCTTTCTTT.

This clone was found once. This sequence joins TRBV2 and TRBJ2-2, with D perhaps TRBD2 (6 bases). With 1 base removed from V and 1 base from J, the gap between germline ends came to 10 bases. The CDR3 spans 16 residues. The V gene's germline CDR1 is SNHLY and CDR2 FYNNEI. The CDR3 protein is CASSEVASENTGELFF. DNA of the CDR3: TGTGCCAGCAGTGAAGTTGCTAGCGAGAACACCGGGGAGCTGTTTTTT. The full variable domain, completed using reference TRBV2 and TRBJ2-2, is EPEVTQTPSHQVTQMGQEVILRCVPISNHLYFYWYRQILGQKVEFLVSFYNNEISEKSEIFDDQFSVERPDGSNFTLKIRSTKLEDSAMYFCASSEVASENTGELFFGEGSRLTVL.

The V call is TRBV4-1, the J call TRBJ2-7; the match to TRBD2 covers 9 bases. The CDR3 runs 15 residues. Germline-derived CDR1 and CDR2 are MGHRA and YSYEKL. The junction had 7 bases not matched to a gene; V was cut back by 5 bases and J by 2 bases. The CDR3 is CASSLRLAVPYEQYF. In nucleotides, the CDR3 is TGCGCCAGCAGCTTACGACTAGCGGTTCCCTACGAGCAGTACTTC.

This clone was seen only a few times. The chain joins TRBV7-2 to TRBJ2-5; TRBD2 matches 8 bases. Per the germline V gene, CDR1 is SGHTA and CDR2 is FQGNSA. V lost 6 bases, J lost 1 base, and 10 bases stayed unmatched. CDR3 length: 16 amino acids. CDR3 bases: TGTGCCAGCAGGATTAAGCGGGAGCGAACCCAAGAGACCCAGTACTTC. Protein: CASRIKRERTQETQYF.